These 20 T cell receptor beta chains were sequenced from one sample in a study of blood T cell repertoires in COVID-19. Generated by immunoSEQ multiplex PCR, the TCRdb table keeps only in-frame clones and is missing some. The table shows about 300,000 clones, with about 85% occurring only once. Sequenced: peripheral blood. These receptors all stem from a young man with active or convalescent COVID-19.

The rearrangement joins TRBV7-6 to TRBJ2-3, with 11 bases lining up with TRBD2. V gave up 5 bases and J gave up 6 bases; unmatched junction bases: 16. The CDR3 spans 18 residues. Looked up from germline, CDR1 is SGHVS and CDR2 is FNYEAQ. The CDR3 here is CASSPNPTSGSSGDTQYF. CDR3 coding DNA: TGTGCCAGCAGCCCGAACCCCACTAGCGGGAGCTCCGGGGATACGCAGTATTTT.

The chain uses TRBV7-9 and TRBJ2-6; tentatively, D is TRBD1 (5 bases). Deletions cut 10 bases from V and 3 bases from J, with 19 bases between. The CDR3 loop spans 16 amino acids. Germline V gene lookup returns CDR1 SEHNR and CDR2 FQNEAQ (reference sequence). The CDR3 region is CATTRRAGLGANVLTF. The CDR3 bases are TGTGCCACCACACGGAGAGCAGGGCTTGGGGCCAACGTCCTGACTTTC.

The CDR3, as DNA: TGTGCCAGCAGCCCCCTGAGGGACAGTTTCGAAAAACTGTTTTTT. Protein: CASSPLRDSFEKLFF. The V and J genes are TRBV3-1 (or the pseudogene TRBV3-2) and TRBJ1-4; 7 bases fit TRBD1. Germline V gene lookup returns CDR1 LGHDT and CDR2 YNNKEL (reference sequence). The CDR3 contains 15 residues. Trimming removed 4 bases from V and 8 bases from J; junction bases left unmatched: 10.

CDR3 nucleotides: TGTGCCACCAGCAGAGATCAGGGGGCAGGTTATAATTCACCCCTCCACTTT. It encodes CATSRDQGAGYNSPLHF. The gene calls are TRBV15 and TRBJ1-6, with 8 positions matching TRBD1. V trimming: 0 bases; J trimming: 4 bases; junction bases outside the gene matches: 5. The germline V gene has CDR1 LNHNV and CDR2 YYDKDF (reference sequence). The CDR3 is made up of 17 amino acids.

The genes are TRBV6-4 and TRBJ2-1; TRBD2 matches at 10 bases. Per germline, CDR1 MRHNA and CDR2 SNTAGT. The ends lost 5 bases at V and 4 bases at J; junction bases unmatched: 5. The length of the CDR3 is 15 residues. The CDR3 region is CASSITSGTYNEQFF. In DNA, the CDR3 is TGTGCCAGCAGTATCACTAGCGGGACTTACAATGAGCAGTTCTTC.

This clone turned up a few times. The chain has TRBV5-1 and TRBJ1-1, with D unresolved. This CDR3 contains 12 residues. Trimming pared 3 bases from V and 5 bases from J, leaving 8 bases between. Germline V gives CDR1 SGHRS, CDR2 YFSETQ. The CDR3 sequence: CASSYTGTEAFF. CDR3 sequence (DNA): TGCGCCAGCAGCTATACCGGGACTGAAGCTTTCTTT.

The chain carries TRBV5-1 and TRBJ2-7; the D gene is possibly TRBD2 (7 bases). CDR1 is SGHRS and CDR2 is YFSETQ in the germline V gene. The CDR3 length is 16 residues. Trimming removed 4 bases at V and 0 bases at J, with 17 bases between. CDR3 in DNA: TGCGCCAGCAGCCGTTCGGGGGGCGGCTACTCCTACGAGCAGTACTTC. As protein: CASSRSGGGYSYEQYF. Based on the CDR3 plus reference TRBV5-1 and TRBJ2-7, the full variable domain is KAGVTQTPRYLIKTRGQQVTLSCSPISGHRSVSWYQQTPGQGLQFLFEYFSETQRNKGNFPGRFSGRQFSNSRSEMNVSTLELGDSALYLCASSRSGGGYSYEQYFGPGTRLTVT.

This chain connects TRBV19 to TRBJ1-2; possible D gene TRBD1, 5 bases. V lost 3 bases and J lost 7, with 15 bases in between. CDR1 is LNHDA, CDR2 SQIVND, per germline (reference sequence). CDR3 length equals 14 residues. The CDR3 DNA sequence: TGTGCCAGTAGTATGGTTTGGGGCCCGGGTGGCTACACCTTC. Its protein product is CASSMVWGPGGYTF.

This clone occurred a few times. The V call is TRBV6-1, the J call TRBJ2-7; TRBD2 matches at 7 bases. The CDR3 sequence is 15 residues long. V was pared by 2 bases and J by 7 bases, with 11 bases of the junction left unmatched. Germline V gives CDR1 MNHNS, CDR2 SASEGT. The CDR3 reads CASSERGAGAWEQYF. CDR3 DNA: TGTGCCAGCAGTGAAAGGGGTGCGGGAGCGTGGGAGCAGTACTTC.

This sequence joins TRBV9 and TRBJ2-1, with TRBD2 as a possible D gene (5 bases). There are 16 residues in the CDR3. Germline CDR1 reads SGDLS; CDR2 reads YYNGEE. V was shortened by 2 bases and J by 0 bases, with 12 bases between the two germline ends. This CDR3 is CASSVLERSSYNEQFF. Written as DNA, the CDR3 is TGTGCCAGCAGCGTCCTCGAGCGGAGCTCCTACAATGAGCAGTTCTTC.

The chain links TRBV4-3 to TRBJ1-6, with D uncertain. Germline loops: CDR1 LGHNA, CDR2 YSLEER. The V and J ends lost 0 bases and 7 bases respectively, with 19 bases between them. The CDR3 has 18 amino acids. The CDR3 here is CASSQDGREEGWNSPLHF. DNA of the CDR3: TGCGCCAGCAGCCAAGATGGGAGAGAAGAGGGATGGAATTCACCCCTCCACTTT.

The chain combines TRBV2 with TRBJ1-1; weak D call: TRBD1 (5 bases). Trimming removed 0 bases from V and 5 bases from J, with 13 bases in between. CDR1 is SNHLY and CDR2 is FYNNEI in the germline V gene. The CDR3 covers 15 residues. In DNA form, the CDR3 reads TGTGCCAGCAGTGAAGCTAAGACAGTTCCGACTGAAGCTTTCTTT. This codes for CASSEAKTVPTEAFF.

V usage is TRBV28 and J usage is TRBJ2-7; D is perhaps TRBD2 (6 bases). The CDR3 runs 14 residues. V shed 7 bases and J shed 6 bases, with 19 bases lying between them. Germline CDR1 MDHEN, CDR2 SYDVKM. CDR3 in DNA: TGTGCCAGCACGATAGCGGCACCTACCGGCGAGCAGTACTTC. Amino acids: CASTIAAPTGEQYF.

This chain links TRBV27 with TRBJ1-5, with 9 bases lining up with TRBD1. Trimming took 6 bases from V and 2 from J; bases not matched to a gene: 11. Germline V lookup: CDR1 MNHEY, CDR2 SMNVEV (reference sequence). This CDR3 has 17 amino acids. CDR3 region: CASRGQGRRIGNQPQHF. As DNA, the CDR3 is TGTGCCAGCAGGGGACAGGGTCGCAGGATAGGCAATCAGCCCCAGCATTTT.

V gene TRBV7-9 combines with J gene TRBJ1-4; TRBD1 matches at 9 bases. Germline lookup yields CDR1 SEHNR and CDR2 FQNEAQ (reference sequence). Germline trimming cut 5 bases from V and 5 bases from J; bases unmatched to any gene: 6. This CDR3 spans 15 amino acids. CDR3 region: CASSPGQGRNEKLFF. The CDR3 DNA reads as TGTGCCAGCAGCCCCGGACAGGGGCGAAATGAAAAACTGTTTTTT.

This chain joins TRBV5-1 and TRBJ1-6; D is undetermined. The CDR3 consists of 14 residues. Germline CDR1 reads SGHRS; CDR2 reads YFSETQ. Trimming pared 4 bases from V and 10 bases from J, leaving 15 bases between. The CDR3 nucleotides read TGCGCCAGCAGCCTTGGCCAGAGGCTGTCACCCCTCCACTTT. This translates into CASSLGQRLSPLHF.

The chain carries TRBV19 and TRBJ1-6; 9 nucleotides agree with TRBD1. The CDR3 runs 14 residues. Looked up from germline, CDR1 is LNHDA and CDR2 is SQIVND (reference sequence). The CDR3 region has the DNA TGTGCAAGCGCCCCAACAGGGGGCATTTCACCCCTCCACTTT. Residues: CASAPTGGISPLHF.

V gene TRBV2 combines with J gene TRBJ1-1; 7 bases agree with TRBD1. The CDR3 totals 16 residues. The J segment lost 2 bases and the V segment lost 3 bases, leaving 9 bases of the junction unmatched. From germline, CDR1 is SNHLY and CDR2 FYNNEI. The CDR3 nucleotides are TGTGCCAGCAGTGACATGTTGAACAGGGGAAACACTGAAGCTTTCTTT. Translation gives CASSDMLNRGNTEAFF.

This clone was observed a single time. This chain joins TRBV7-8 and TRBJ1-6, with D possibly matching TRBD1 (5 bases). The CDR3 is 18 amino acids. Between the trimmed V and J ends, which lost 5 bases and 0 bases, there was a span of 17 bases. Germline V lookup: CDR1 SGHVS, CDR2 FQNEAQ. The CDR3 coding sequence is TGTGCCAGCAGCCCAACGTGGGAGGGGAGCTCCTATAATTCACCCCTCCACTTT. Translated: CASSPTWEGSSYNSPLHF.

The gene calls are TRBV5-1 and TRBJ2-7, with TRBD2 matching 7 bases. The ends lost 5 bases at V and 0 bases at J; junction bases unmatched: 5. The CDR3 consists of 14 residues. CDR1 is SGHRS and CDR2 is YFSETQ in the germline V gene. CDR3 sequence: CASSVGLFSYEQYF. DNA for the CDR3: TGCGCCAGCAGTGTGGGACTATTCTCCTACGAGCAGTACTTC. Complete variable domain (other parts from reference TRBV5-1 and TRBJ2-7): KAGVTQTPRYLIKTRGQQVTLSCSPISGHRSVSWYQQTPGQGLQFLFEYFSETQRNKGNFPGRFSGRQFSNSRSEMNVSTLELGDSALYLCASSVGLFSYEQYFGPGTRLTVT.